This entry concerns a single TCR beta chain. These data come from a study of radiation and T cells in renal cell carcinoma. The assay was immunoSEQ multiplex PCR, and TCRdb's table has in-frame clones only and misses some. The sample yields 150,000 or so clones, 88% seen once. Time point in this sample: baseline pretreatment blood. Treatment indicated: 15 Gy SBRT to primary tumor, nephrectomy 4 weeks later. The CDR3 totals 10 residues. Trimming removed 5 bases from V and 16 bases from J, with 12 bases in between. Per germline, CDR1 LNHDA and CDR2 SQIVND (reference sequence). This sample comprised blood, obtained from a patient whose treatment included radiotherapy and nephrectomy. This sequence originates from a woman between 70 and 85 years old with renal cell carcinoma. The chain couples TRBV19 to TRBJ1-3; no clear D gene. CDR3 nucleotides: TGTGCCAGTAGTCTAGGGAAGGTGTATTTT. As protein: CASSLGKVYF.